This T cell receptor (beta chain) was observed in a study of primary melanoma T cells and metastatic recurrence (dated by TCRdb to the early 2020s). Describing the broader study: The cohort was made up of roughly 180 primary melanomas of stage T2 to T4, with thickness greater than 1 mm. Whether patient outcome could be predicted by T-cell fraction and T-cell repertoire clonality in primary melanoma tumors was the question this study put to the test. The T-cell fraction measured by TCR beta sequencing was weighed against progression-free survival, the clinical outcome chosen for the comparison. Histopathological grading of tumor-infiltrating lymphocytes was compared with the T-cell fraction derived from sequencing.

Based on the germline V gene, the CDR1 and CDR2 sequences are MDHEN and SYDVKM. Cut back by 5 bases and 9 bases, the V and J ends lie 11 bases apart. Its CDR3 holds 12 amino acids, cysteine through phenylalanine. The DNA shown is the 36-base CDR3, in frame from base 1. The patients had surgically resected primary melanoma that was considered potentially curable but at risk of metastatic recurrence. Concerning this clone: The antigen this receptor binds is unknown. No base quality values were provided; no much bigger clone lies one nucleotide off.

To prepare the library, the immunoSEQ multiplex PCR assay was applied. Primary melanoma tumor tissue was subjected to high-throughput sequencing of the T-cell receptor beta chain. On the authors' methods: The repertoire analyses covered TCRB CDR3 sharing between samples and the distribution of insertions and deletions. The predictive value of the T-cell fraction was ranked against histopathological variables by a gradient-boosted model. TCRdb stores this immuneACCESS table with in-frame sequences only. Part of the clones is absent; in the studies checked, under half of the shortfall reflects unresolved V genes, and no reason is known for the rest. That table is the source of V, J and clone size, and D and trimming were worked out from the DNA. Within this sample are 250 or so clones, with 85% to 95% of them counted one time only. The ten largest make up more than 9% of the sample. Broader findings and caveats from the paper: Reportedly, adding T-cell fraction to tumor thickness improved progression-free survival prediction more than adding any other histopathological variable did. Regardless of nodal disease, mitotic rate or ulceration status, a T-cell fraction above 20% appeared to be protective. An effective T-cell-mediated antitumor response in primary melanoma was presented by the authors only as a suggestion rather than as a demonstrated mechanism. Progression-free survival was reportedly predicted by the tumor T-cell fraction independently of thickness, ulceration, mitotic rate and age.

Material for sequencing was melanoma tumor tissue. This TCR derives from a human donor with melanoma. The chain uses TRBV28 and TRBJ2-1; the D gene is not confidently resolved. CDR3 protein: CASSPPLSEQFF. The DNA sequence reads TGTGCCAGCAGTCCACCTCTCAGTGAGCAGTTCTTC.